Each of the 17 T cell receptor beta chains below was sequenced from the same sample in a study of cytomegalovirus exposure and HLA in healthy donors. Researchers ran the PCR with 60 Vbeta and 13 Jbeta primers. The data were produced by immunoSEQ multiplex PCR, yet TCRdb's version contains in-frame clones alone and is incomplete. Seen here are approximately 97,000 clones, about 69% observed once, and the top ten hold about 4.5%. The sample taken for sequencing was PBMCs. Source of these receptors: a human donor in good health.

This chain links TRBV5-1 with TRBJ2-2; TRBD1 matches 7 bases. V lost 5 bases, J lost 4 bases, and 8 bases stayed unmatched. Germline-derived CDR1 and CDR2 are SGHRS and YFSETQ. The CDR3 has 15 residues. The CDR3 spells CASRPGTAGTGELFF. The CDR3 DNA sequence: TGCGCCAGCAGGCCCGGGACAGCCGGCACCGGGGAGCTGTTTTTT.

This chain uses TRBV2 with TRBJ2-4; the match to TRBD1 covers 10 bases. There are 14 residues in the CDR3. Per the germline V gene, CDR1 is SNHLY and CDR2 is FYNNEI. V was pared by 3 bases and J by 4 bases, with 0 bases of the junction left unmatched. In nucleotides, the CDR3 is TGTGCCAGCAGTGAGGGACAGGGGAAAAACATTCAGTACTTC. This sequence encodes CASSEGQGKNIQYF. The variable domain in full, with the rest retrieved from reference TRBV2 and TRBJ2-4, is EPEVTQTPSHQVTQMGQEVILRCVPISNHLYFYWYRQILGQKVEFLVSFYNNEISEKSEIFDDQFSVERPDGSNFTLKIRSTKLEDSAMYFCASSEGQGKNIQYFGAGTRLSVL.

This sequence joins TRBV10-1 and TRBJ1-5; possible D gene TRBD1, 5 bases. The V gene's germline CDR1 is WNHNN and CDR2 SYGVQD (reference sequence). With 3 bases removed from V and 2 bases from J, the gap between germline ends came to 5 bases. The CDR3 is made up of 13 amino acids. The CDR3 region has the DNA TGCGCCAGCAGTGACAGGGGCAATCAGCCCCAGCATTTT. Its translation is CASSDRGNQPQHF.

Points on this clone: One end of the junction fails to match germline, which may point to a read error. The chain has TRBV18 and TRBJ2-7; 7 bases are shared with TRBD1. CDR3 length equals 13 residues. Germline V gene data show CDR1 as KGHSH and CDR2 as LQKENI. CDR3 region: CASSTPTGNEQYF. The CDR3 DNA follows: TGTGCCAGCTCAACACCGACAGGGAACGAGCAGTACTTC.

This clone was counted only a few times. The rearrangement joins TRBV6-1 to TRBJ2-7; TRBD2 matches at 11 bases. The CDR3 runs to 15 residues. Looked up from germline, CDR1 is MNHNS and CDR2 is SASEGT. Trimming removed 6 bases from V and 2 bases from J; junction bases left unmatched: 6. CDR3 sequence reads: CASRRGLAVAYEQYF. CDR3 in DNA: TGTGCCAGCAGGAGGGGACTAGCGGTAGCCTACGAGCAGTACTTC.

On this clone: A read error may produce the germline difference seen at one junction end. The J gene is TRBJ2-3, the V gene TRBV29-1; 11 bases match TRBD2. The CDR3 has 14 amino acids. The germline gives CDR1 SQVTM, CDR2 ANQGSEA. This CDR3 is CSADTSGSTDTQYF. DNA of the CDR3: TGCAGCGCCGACACTAGCGGGAGCACCGATACGCAGTATTTT.

The rearrangement links TRBV7-6 to TRBJ2-7; 7 bases are shared with TRBD1. J was trimmed by 6 bases and V by 1 base; bases with no gene match: 15. CDR3 length: 17 amino acids. Germline loops: CDR1 SGHVS, CDR2 FNYEAQ. For the CDR3, the DNA is TGTGCCAGCAGCTTAGTTCAGGGAGACAGGGTCGGCTCCGAGCAGTACTTC. Protein sequence: CASSLVQGDRVGSEQYF.

The V gene is TRBV6-1, the J gene TRBJ2-1, with D possibly matching TRBD2 (6 bases). The CDR3 sequence is 15 residues long. Germline values: CDR1 MNHNS, CDR2 SASEGT. Trimming stripped 2 bases from V and 9 bases from J, with 17 bases between. The CDR3 DNA is TGTGCCAGCAGTGAACGATGGAGGGTAGTAGGTGAGCAGTTCTTC. This encodes CASSERWRVVGEQFF.

The chain recombines TRBV2 with TRBJ2-1; 9 bases line up with TRBD1. The CDR3 loop spans 16 amino acids. CDR1 and CDR2 from the germline V gene are SNHLY and FYNNEI. V shed 3 bases and J 5 bases; nucleotides not matched to a gene: 8. DNA for the CDR3: TGTGCCAGCAGTGAGTACAGGGGGCGCGTACACAATGAGCAGTTCTTC. It translates to CASSEYRGRVHNEQFF.

The chain combines TRBV10-1 with TRBJ1-1, with unresolved D. This CDR3 has 14 amino acids. V was trimmed by 2 bases and J by 2 bases, leaving 9 bases between them. Germline-derived CDR1 and CDR2 are WNHNN and SYGVQD (reference sequence). The CDR3 region is CASSEAGPNTEAFF. The DNA of the CDR3 is TGCGCCAGCAGTGAGGCAGGCCCCAACACTGAAGCTTTCTTT.

The chain has TRBV27 and TRBJ2-7, with 10 bases fitting TRBD2. Germline lookup yields CDR1 MNHEY and CDR2 SMNVEV (reference sequence). Trimming cost V 2 bases and J 1 base; bases outside gene matches: 8. CDR3 size: 17 residues. The CDR3 DNA is TGTGCCAGCAGTTTAAAGTTTCCTAGCGGGGGATCCTACGAGCAGTACTTC. This sequence encodes CASSLKFPSGGSYEQYF.

This chain uses TRBV4-1 with TRBJ1-2; TRBD1 matches at 7 bases. The CDR3 loop spans 15 amino acids. The V segment lost 4 bases and the J segment 4 bases; nucleotides outside the gene matches: 9. Germline V gene lookup returns CDR1 MGHRA and CDR2 YSYEKL. The DNA of the CDR3 is TGCGCCAGCAGCCTCATGACAGGGTCAACCTATGGCTACACCTTC. Its translation: CASSLMTGSTYGYTF.

There are a few counts of this clone. V is TRBV7-8 and J is TRBJ2-7, with TRBD1 matching 8 bases. The CDR3 has 15 residues. V was pared by 1 base and J by 1 base, with 3 bases of the junction left unmatched. CDR1 is SGHVS, CDR2 FQNEAQ, per germline. The CDR3 region has the DNA TGTGCCAGCAGCTTAGTTGGGACAGGTTCCTACGAGCAGTACTTC. Residues: CASSLVGTGSYEQYF.

V and J are TRBV6-6 and TRBJ1-2; D might be TRBD1 (6 bases). V shed 8 bases and J shed 0 bases, with 10 bases lying between them. The CDR3 length is 13 residues. From germline, CDR1 is MNHNY and CDR2 SVGAGI (reference sequence). The CDR3: CASRAGANYGYTF. In DNA form, the CDR3 reads TGTGCCAGCCGGGCAGGGGCTAACTATGGCTACACCTTC.

This clone has just a few counts. The chain couples TRBV28 to TRBJ2-5; D may be TRBD2 (5 bases). Germline CDR1 and CDR2: MDHEN and SYDVKM. V was shortened by 3 bases and J by 1 base, with 9 bases between the two germline ends. The CDR3 has 14 residues. CDR3: CASSFSSLQETQYF. CDR3 in DNA: TGTGCCAGCAGTTTCTCTAGCCTCCAAGAGACCCAGTACTTC.

This clone appeared a few times. V gene TRBV7-9 combines with J gene TRBJ2-5, with 8 bases lining up with TRBD2. This CDR3 is 17 amino acids long. CDR1 is SEHNR, CDR2 FQNEAQ, per germline (reference sequence). The J segment lost 5 bases and the V segment lost 6 bases, leaving 17 bases of the junction unmatched. The CDR3, as DNA: TGTGCCAGCAGTTCCGTCGGGCGGGAGGTTATTTGGGAGACCCAGTACTTC. This codes for CASSSVGREVIWETQYF.

The table lists this clone with a few counts. The V gene is TRBV6-5, the J gene TRBJ2-1, with D hard to call. This CDR3 is built from 13 residues. V was shortened by 6 bases and J by 4 bases, with 10 bases between the two germline ends. The germline CDR1 and CDR2 sequences are MNHEY and SVGAGI. As DNA, the CDR3 is TGTGCCAGCAGGGCCGACTTGTACAATGAGCAGTTCTTC. The encoded protein is CASRADLYNEQFF.